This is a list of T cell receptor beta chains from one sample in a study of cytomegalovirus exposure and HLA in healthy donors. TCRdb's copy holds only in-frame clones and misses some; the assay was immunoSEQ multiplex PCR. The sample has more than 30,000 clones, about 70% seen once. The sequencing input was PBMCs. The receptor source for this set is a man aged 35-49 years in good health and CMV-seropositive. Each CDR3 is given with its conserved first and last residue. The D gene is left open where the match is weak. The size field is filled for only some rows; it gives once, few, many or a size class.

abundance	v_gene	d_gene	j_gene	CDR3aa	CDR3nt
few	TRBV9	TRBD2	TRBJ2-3	CASSVDTSGGTVVYTDTQYF	TGTGCCAGCAGCGTAGACACTAGCGGGGGCACCGTCGTTTACACAGATACGCAGTATTTT
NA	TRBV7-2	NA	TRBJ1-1	CASSFSLSTEAFF	TGTGCCAGCAGCTTTTCCTTGAGCACTGAAGCTTTCTTT
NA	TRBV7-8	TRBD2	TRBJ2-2	CASKWGERGGTGELFF	TGTGCCAGCAAATGGGGGGAAAGGGGAGGGACCGGGGAGCTGTTTTTT
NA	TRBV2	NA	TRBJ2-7	CASRGQRLAYEQYF	TGTGCCAGCAGAGGACAGAGGCTTGCCTACGAGCAGTACTTC
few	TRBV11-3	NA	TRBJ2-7	CASSLGASSYEQYF	TGTGCCAGCAGCTTAGGAGCGAGCTCCTACGAGCAGTACTTC
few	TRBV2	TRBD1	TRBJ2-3	CASRGTGTGKFTDTQYF	TGTGCCAGCAGGGGGACCGGGACAGGAAAATTCACAGATACGCAGTATTTT
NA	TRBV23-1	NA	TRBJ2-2	CASICLEFRNTGELFF	TGCGCCAGCATTTGTCTAGAGTTCCGAAACACCGGGGAGCTGTTTTTT
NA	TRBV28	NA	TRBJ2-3	CASRGGDRRSDTQYF	TGTGCCAGCAGGGGAGGGGACAGGCGTTCGGATACGCAGTATTTT
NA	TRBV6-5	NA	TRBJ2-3	CASSSYRDTQYF	TGTGCCAGCAGTTCCTATCGGGATACGCAGTATTTT
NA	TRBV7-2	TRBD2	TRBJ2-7	CASSLGLAGTYEQYF	TGTGCCAGCAGCTTAGGACTAGCGGGGACCTACGAGCAGTACTTC
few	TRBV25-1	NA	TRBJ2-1	CASSTSTSGSYNEQFF	NA
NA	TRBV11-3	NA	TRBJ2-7	CASSLGSQSQQYF	TGTGCCAGCAGCTTAGGTTCCCAGTCCCAGCAGTACTTC
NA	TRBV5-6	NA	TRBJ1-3	CASSWEQASSGNTIYF	TGTGCCAGCAGCTGGGAACAGGCTAGCTCTGGAAACACCATATATTTT
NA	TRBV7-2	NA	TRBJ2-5	CASSQGGDHQETQYF	TGTGCCAGCAGCCAAGGGGGGGACCACCAAGAGACCCAGTACTTC